This TCR beta chain was sequenced during a study of OX40 agonist ivuxolimab in advanced cancers. Measured with immunoSEQ multiplex PCR; TCRdb has only the in-frame clones, and not every one. Of about 66,000 clones listed, approximately 90% are singletons. The sequences come from CD4+ or CD8+ T cells sorted from blood, collected in a trial of the OX40 agonist ivuxolimab. This sequence was found in an adult with an advanced solid tumor such as melanoma, head and neck, liver or kidney cancer.

The CDR3 is CASSIDSSISGANVLTF. CDR3 DNA sequence: TGTGCCAGTAGTATTGACTCGTCTATCTCTGGGGCCAACGTCCTGACTTTC. The chain joins TRBV19 to TRBJ2-6; D uncertain. The CDR3 loop spans 17 amino acids. Germline V CDR1 and CDR2: LNHDA, SQIVND (reference sequence). V lost 3 bases, J lost 0 bases, and 12 bases lay in between.